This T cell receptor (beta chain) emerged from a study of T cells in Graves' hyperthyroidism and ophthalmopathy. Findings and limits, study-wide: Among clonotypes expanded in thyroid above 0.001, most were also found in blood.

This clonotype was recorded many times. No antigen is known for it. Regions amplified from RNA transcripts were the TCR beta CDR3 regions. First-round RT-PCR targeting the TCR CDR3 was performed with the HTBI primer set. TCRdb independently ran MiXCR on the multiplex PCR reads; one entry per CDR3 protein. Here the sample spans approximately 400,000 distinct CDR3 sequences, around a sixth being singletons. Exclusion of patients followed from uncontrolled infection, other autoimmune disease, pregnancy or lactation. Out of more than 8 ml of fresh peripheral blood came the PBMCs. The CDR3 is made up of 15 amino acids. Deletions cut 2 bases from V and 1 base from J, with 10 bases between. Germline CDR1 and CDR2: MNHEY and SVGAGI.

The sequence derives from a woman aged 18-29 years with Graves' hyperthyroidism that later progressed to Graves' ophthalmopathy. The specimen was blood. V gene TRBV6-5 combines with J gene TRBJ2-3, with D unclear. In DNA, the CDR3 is TGTGCCAGCAGTTACAATCTAGACCGCACAGATACGCAGTATTTT. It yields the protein CASSYNLDRTDTQYF.